Below, 27 T cell receptor beta chains from the same sample are listed, as sequenced in a study of T cell responses to AZD1222 COVID-19 vaccine. The table came from immunoSEQ multiplex PCR; TCRdb's copy has only in-frame clones and leaves some out. The sample lists 120,000 to 150,000 clones, around 90% occurring once. Sample: peripheral blood, taken on day 0 of MenACWY control vaccination. These receptors were taken from an adult in good health.

This chain uses TRBV19 with TRBJ1-1, with D perhaps matching TRBD1 (5 bases). Germline V gives CDR1 LNHDA, CDR2 SQIVND (reference sequence). V lost 5 bases and J lost 3, with 10 bases in between. The CDR3 sequence is 13 residues long. In DNA, the CDR3 is TGTGCCAGTAGTCCTGACAGCCACACTGAAGCTTTCTTT. Translating it yields CASSPDSHTEAFF.

Here the CDR3 DNA reads TGCGCCAGCACTAAAACAGGGGCAGACACTGAAGCTTTCTTT. Translation: CASTKTGADTEAFF. V gene TRBV10-2 combines with J gene TRBJ1-1, with TRBD1 matching 7 bases. Trimming took 7 bases from V and 3 from J; bases not matched to a gene: 8. Germline V lookup: CDR1 WSHSY, CDR2 SAAADI. The CDR3 is 14 amino acids.

This clone was seen a handful of times. The rearrangement joins TRBV10-3 to TRBJ1-1; 8 bases agree with TRBD1. CDR3 length: 13 amino acids. Trimming at V came to 9 bases and at J to 5 bases, leaving 8 bases not matched to a gene. Germline V gene data show CDR1 as ENHRY and CDR2 as SYGVKD. In DNA, the CDR3 is TGTGCCATTTCGACAGGGGCGTTGACTGAAGCTTTCTTT. Translation gives CAISTGALTEAFF.

The V gene is TRBV19, the J gene TRBJ1-5; a possible D gene is TRBD1 (5 bases). This CDR3 has 12 residues. Germline loops: CDR1 LNHDA, CDR2 SQIVND (reference sequence). Trimming pared 10 bases from V and 5 bases from J, leaving 12 bases between. CDR3 sequence reads: CATRGDYQPQHF. The DNA for the CDR3 is TGTGCCACTCGGGGGGACTATCAGCCCCAGCATTTT.

The chain employs TRBV6-5 and TRBJ1-1, with D hard to call. The CDR3 contains 16 residues. The V gene's germline CDR1 is MNHEY and CDR2 SVGAGI. V shed 0 bases and J shed 7 bases, with 18 bases lying between them. DNA for the CDR3: TGTGCCAGCAGTTACTCGATAGGGCCGATGCGGGATGAAGCTTTCTTT. Translated: CASSYSIGPMRDEAFF.

The CDR3 reads CASSARQGGYGYTF. The CDR3 DNA reads as TGTGCCAGCAGCGCGAGACAGGGTGGCTATGGCTACACCTTC. The V gene is TRBV7-2, the J gene TRBJ1-2, with TRBD1 matching over 7 bases. Germline-derived CDR1 and CDR2 are SGHTA and FQGNSA. This CDR3 spans 14 amino acids. Trimming took 5 bases from V and 4 from J; bases not matched to a gene: 7.

The chain employs TRBV2 and TRBJ1-5, with D unclear. The CDR3 covers 14 residues. Germline CDR1 is SNHLY and CDR2 is FYNNEI. Trimming stripped 5 bases from V and 1 base from J, with 9 bases between. The CDR3 reads CASSFTESNQPQHF. The CDR3 nucleotides read TGTGCCAGCAGTTTTACAGAGAGCAATCAGCCCCAGCATTTT.

V usage is TRBV7-3 and J usage is TRBJ2-3; D not certain. The V gene lost 0 bases and the J gene lost 2 bases, with 6 bases spanning the gap. This CDR3 is 14 amino acids long. Germline CDR1 reads SGHTA; CDR2 reads FQGTGA. Here the CDR3 reads CASSLTGYTDTQYF. CDR3 nucleotides: TGTGCCAGCAGCTTAACGGGGTACACAGATACGCAGTATTTT.

As regards this clone: Relative to the germline gene, one junction end is altered; a read error may explain this. The rearrangement joins TRBV19 to TRBJ1-1; the D is unclear. The germline gives CDR1 LNHDA, CDR2 SQIVND (reference sequence). The CDR3 spans 11 residues. The CDR3 spells CASSQRTGAFF. The CDR3 bases are TGTGCCAGTAGTCAACGGACTGGAGCTTTCTTT.

V is TRBV11-2 and J is TRBJ2-7; 10 bases map to TRBD2. The germline V gene has CDR1 SGHAT and CDR2 FQNNGV. V gave up 4 bases and J gave up 0 bases; unmatched junction bases: 12. CDR3 length: 18 amino acids. The CDR3 DNA reads as TGTGCCAGCAGCTATAGCGCTAGCGGGAGCTTAAGCTCCTACGAGCAGTACTTC. Its translation is CASSYSASGSLSSYEQYF.

V is TRBV2 and J is TRBJ2-2; 8 nucleotides match TRBD2. The germline V gene has CDR1 SNHLY and CDR2 FYNNEI. V lost 6 bases to trimming and J lost 7 bases; unmatched junction nucleotides: 13. CDR3 length: 16 amino acids. CDR3 sequence reads: CASSPRARGAGGELFF. The CDR3 coding sequence is TGTGCCAGCAGCCCCCGGGCGCGGGGGGCCGGCGGGGAGCTGTTTTTT.

The gene calls are TRBV5-1 and TRBJ1-6, with 9 bases lining up with TRBD1. The V gene end was trimmed by 0 bases and the J gene end by 7 bases; junction bases not matched to a gene: 2. Looked up from germline, CDR1 is SGHRS and CDR2 is YFSETQ. The CDR3 length is 15 residues. CDR3 sequence reads: CASSLGGTGNSPLHF. Here the CDR3 DNA reads TGCGCCAGCAGCTTGGGGGGGACAGGGAATTCACCCCTCCACTTT.

The genes are TRBV5-1 and TRBJ2-7; weak D call: TRBD2 (5 bases). The CDR3 extends over 12 amino acids. The germline gives CDR1 SGHRS, CDR2 YFSETQ. V gave up 0 bases and J gave up 7 bases, with 8 bases separating them. CDR3 nucleotides: TGCGCCAGCAGCTTGGATCGGGGTGAGCAGTACTTC. Encoded protein: CASSLDRGEQYF.

The V and J genes are TRBV6-5 and TRBJ2-2; the D gene is possibly TRBD2 (5 bases). V was cut by 6 bases and J by 0 bases, with 8 bases left in between. Per the germline V gene, CDR1 is MNHEY and CDR2 is SVGAGI. This CDR3 contains 14 residues. DNA for the CDR3: TGTGCCAGCAGGAGCGGAACGAACACCGGGGAGCTGTTTTTT. Translated, it gives CASRSGTNTGELFF.

CDR3 amino acids: CSVESYMGSYEQYF. The CDR3 DNA sequence: TGCAGCGTTGAATCGTATATGGGCTCCTACGAGCAGTACTTC. The gene calls are TRBV29-1 and TRBJ2-7; D is unclear. Germline values: CDR1 SQVTM, CDR2 ANQGSEA. The CDR3 is 14 residues long. The V gene lost 2 bases and the J gene lost 0 bases, with 11 bases spanning the gap.

The chain couples TRBV12-3 or TRBV12-4 to TRBJ1-2; perhaps TRBD1 as D (6 bases). The CDR3 runs to 12 residues. Deletions cut 8 bases from V and 4 bases from J, with 11 bases between. The CDR3 coding sequence is TGTGCCAGCGGGGGCGGTATCTATGGCTACACCTTC. Its protein product is CASGGGIYGYTF.

This sequence joins TRBV15 and TRBJ2-2; perhaps TRBD2 as D (6 bases). V was clipped by 7 bases and J by 4 bases, with 16 bases between them. Germline CDR1 is LNHNV and CDR2 is YYDKDF (reference sequence). This CDR3 contains 15 residues. This CDR3 is CATTPTGGSTGELFF. CDR3 nucleotide sequence: TGTGCCACCACCCCTACCGGGGGAAGCACCGGGGAGCTGTTTTTT.

The V call is TRBV18, the J call TRBJ1-3; D is unclear. Deletions cut 2 bases from V and 0 bases from J, with 11 bases between. The germline gives CDR1 KGHSH, CDR2 LQKENI. The CDR3 length is 16 residues. The CDR3: CASSPMVTNSGNTIYF. CDR3 in DNA: TGTGCCAGCTCACCAATGGTCACAAACTCTGGAAACACCATATATTTT.

This chain uses TRBV7-9 with TRBJ1-4; D possibly corresponds to TRBD1 (5 bases). Trimming cost V 1 base and J 8 bases, with 11 bases left between them. The CDR3 consists of 14 residues. Germline values: CDR1 SEHNR, CDR2 FQNEAQ (reference sequence). CDR3 DNA sequence: TGTGCCAGCAGCTTAGACCCGCCAGGGGAAAAACTGTTTTTT. Its protein product is CASSLDPPGEKLFF.

The chain combines TRBV3-1 (or the pseudogene TRBV3-2) with TRBJ1-5; 9 bases are shared with TRBD1. The CDR3 totals 14 residues. Germline V gene data show CDR1 as LGHDT and CDR2 as YNNKEL (reference sequence). The V gene end was trimmed by 1 base and the J gene end by 7 bases; junction bases not matched to a gene: 2. CDR3: CASSQGTGVQPQHF. The CDR3 nucleotides are TGTGCCAGCAGCCAAGGGACAGGGGTCCAGCCCCAGCATTTT.

The J gene is TRBJ2-5, the V gene TRBV27; TRBD2 matches 9 bases. Looked up from germline, CDR1 is MNHEY and CDR2 is SMNVEV (reference sequence). The ends lost 6 bases at V and 3 bases at J; junction bases unmatched: 5. The CDR3 totals 14 residues. The chain's CDR3 is CASRSREGEETQYF. DNA for the CDR3: TGTGCCAGCAGATCGCGGGAGGGCGAAGAGACCCAGTACTTC.

V and J are TRBV2 and TRBJ2-7, with D perhaps matching TRBD1 or TRBD2 (5 bases each). The length of the CDR3 is 15 residues. Germline V CDR1 and CDR2: SNHLY, FYNNEI. With 6 bases removed from V and 2 bases from J, the gap between germline ends came to 17 bases. This CDR3 reads CASSLGTAETYEQYF. The CDR3 coding sequence is TGTGCCAGCAGCCTGGGGACGGCAGAAACCTACGAGCAGTACTTC.

V and J are TRBV30 and TRBJ2-7, with D possibly being TRBD1 (6 bases). From germline, CDR1 is GTSNPN and CDR2 SVGIG (reference sequence). This CDR3 comprises 14 residues. V was shortened by 2 bases and J by 1 base, with 12 bases between the two germline ends. CDR3 amino acids: CAWSRDNPSYEQYF. CDR3 nucleotide sequence: TGTGCCTGGAGTCGGGACAACCCTTCCTACGAGCAGTACTTC.

The chain links TRBV2 to TRBJ1-1; D not certain. Germline CDR1 reads SNHLY; CDR2 reads FYNNEI. V was cut by 9 bases and J by 2 bases, with 10 bases left in between. This CDR3 region has 12 residues. The DNA for the CDR3 is TGTGCCAGACGAAATGACAACACTGAAGCTTTCTTT. This translates into CARRNDNTEAFF.

To note about this clone: At one boundary the junction diverges from the germline segment, which might be a read error. This chain joins TRBV6-4 and TRBJ1-2; a weak D match, TRBD1 (5 bases). Per the germline V gene, CDR1 is MRHNA and CDR2 is SNTAGT. This CDR3 spans 14 amino acids. CDR3: CASSEGPQGGGYIF. CDR3 bases: TGTGCCAGCAGTGAGGGCCCGCAGGGCGGAGGCTACATCTTC.

The chain joins TRBV4-1 to TRBJ2-1, with D unclear. V lost 2 bases to trimming and J lost 3 bases, with 8 bases between them. The CDR3 runs 14 residues. CDR1 is MGHRA, CDR2 YSYEKL, per germline. The CDR3 region is CASSQPPYYNEQFF. In nucleotides, the CDR3 is TGCGCCAGCAGCCAACCCCCATACTACAATGAGCAGTTCTTC.

The V call is TRBV7-8, the J call TRBJ1-2; D gene unclear. The V gene lost 0 bases and the J gene lost 0 bases, with 2 bases spanning the gap. Germline V gives CDR1 SGHVS, CDR2 FQNEAQ. The CDR3 is 13 residues long. CDR3 bases: TGTGCCAGCAGCTTAGCAGCTAACTATGGCTACACCTTC. Translation: CASSLAANYGYTF.